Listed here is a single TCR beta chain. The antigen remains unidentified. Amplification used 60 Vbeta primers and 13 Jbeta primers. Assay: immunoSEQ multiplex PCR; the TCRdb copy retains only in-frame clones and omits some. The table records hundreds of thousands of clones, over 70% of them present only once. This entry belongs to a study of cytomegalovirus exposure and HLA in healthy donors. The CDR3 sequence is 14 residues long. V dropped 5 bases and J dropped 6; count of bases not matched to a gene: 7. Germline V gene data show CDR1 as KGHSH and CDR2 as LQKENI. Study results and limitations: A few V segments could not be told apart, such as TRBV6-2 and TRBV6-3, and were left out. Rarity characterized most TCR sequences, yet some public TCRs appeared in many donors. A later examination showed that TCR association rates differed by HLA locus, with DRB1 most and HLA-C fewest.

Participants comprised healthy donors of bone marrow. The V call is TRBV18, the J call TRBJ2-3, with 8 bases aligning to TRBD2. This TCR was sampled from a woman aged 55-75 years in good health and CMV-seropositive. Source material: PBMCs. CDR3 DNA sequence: TGTGCCAGCTCAACCGGACTAGCCAGGGATACGCAGTATTTT. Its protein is CASSTGLARDTQYF.